This T cell receptor beta chain was captured by sequencing in a study of memory CD4+ T cells and cytomegalovirus serostatus. Study-wide context: Of the healthy Belgian adults, fewer than 10 were CMV seropositive and 24 seronegative. Overall study findings and caveats: About two fifths of the roughly 150 known CMV-associated TCRbeta sequences appeared in CD4+ memory. Repertoires predicted CMV serostatus with median bootstrapped AUC of about 0.96.

Per the original data handling: After removing out-of-frame reads, around 2,000,000 distinct TCRbeta sequences remained. Repertoires were generated with immunoSEQ multiplex PCR, while TCRdb's copy carries only in-frame clones and drops some. D and trimming come from the DNA, and the V and J calls and clone size come from that table. The sample consists of about 52,000 clones, approximately 82% of them appearing once. Concerning this clone: Its cognate antigen is unknown.

Single viable CD3+CD4+CD8-CD45RO+ cells were sorted as the memory CD4+ T cells. The clonotype originates from an adult in good health and CMV-seropositive. The sequencing input was memory CD4+ T cells from blood.

CDR3 in amino acids: CASSFYWTDTEAFF. For the CDR3, the DNA is TGTGCCAGCAGCTTCTACTGGACAGATACTGAAGCTTTCTTT. V usage is TRBV7-2 and J usage is TRBJ1-1; D might be TRBD1 (6 bases). From germline, CDR1 is SGHTA and CDR2 FQGNSA. This CDR3 is built from 14 residues. V was pared by 3 bases and J by 5 bases, with 13 bases between.